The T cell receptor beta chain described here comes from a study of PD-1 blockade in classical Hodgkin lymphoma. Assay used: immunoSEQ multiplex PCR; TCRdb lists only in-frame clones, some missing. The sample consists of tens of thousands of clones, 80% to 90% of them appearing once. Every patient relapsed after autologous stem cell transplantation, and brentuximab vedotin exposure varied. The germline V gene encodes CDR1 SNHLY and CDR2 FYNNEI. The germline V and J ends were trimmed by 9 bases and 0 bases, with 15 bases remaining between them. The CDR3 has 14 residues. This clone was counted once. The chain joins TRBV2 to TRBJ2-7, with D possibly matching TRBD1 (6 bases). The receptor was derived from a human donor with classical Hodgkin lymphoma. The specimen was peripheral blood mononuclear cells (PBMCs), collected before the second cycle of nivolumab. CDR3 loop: CASSHRATSYEQYF. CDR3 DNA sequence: TGTGCCAGTTCTCACAGGGCTACCTCCTACGAGCAGTACTTC.